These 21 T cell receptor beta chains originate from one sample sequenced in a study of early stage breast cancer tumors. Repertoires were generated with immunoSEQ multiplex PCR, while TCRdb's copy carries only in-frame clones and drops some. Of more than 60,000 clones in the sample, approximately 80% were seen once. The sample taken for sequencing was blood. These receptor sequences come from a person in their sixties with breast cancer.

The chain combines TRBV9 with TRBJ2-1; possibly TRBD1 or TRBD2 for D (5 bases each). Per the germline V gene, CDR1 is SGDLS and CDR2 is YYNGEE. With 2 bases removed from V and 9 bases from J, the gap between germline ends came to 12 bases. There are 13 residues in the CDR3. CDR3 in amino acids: CASSVPNGAEQFF. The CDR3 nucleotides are TGTGCCAGCAGCGTCCCTAACGGGGCTGAGCAGTTCTTC. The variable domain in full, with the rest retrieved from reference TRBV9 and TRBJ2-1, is DSGVTQTPKHLITATGQRVTLRCSPRSGDLSVYWYQQSLDQGLQFLIQYYNGEERAKGNILERFSAQQFPDLHSELNLSSLELGDSALYFCASSVPNGAEQFFGPGTRLTVL.

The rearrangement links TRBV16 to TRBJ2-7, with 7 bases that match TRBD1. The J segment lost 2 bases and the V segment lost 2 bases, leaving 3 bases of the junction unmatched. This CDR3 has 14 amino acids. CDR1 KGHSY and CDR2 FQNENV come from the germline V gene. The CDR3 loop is CASSQGTVTYEQYF. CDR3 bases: TGTGCCAGCAGCCAAGGGACAGTAACCTACGAGCAGTACTTC. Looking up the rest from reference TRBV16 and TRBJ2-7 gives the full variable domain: GEEVAQTPKHLVRGEGQKAKLYCAPIKGHSYVFWYQQVLKNEFKFLISFQNENVFDETGMPKERFSAKCLPNSPCSLEIQATKLEDSAVYFCASSQGTVTYEQYFGPGTRLTVT.

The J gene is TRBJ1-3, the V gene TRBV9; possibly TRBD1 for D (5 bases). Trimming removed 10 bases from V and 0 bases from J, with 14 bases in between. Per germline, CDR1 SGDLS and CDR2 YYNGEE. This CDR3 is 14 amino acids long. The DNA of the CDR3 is TGTGCCTCCACCGGGACGGACTCTGGAAACACCATATATTTT. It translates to CASTGTDSGNTIYF.

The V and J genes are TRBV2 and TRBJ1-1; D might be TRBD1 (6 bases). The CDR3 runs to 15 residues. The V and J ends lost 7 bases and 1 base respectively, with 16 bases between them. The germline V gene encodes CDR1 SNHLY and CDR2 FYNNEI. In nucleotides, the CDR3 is TGTGCCAGCAACAACTACAGGGTTGGGAACACTGAAGCTTTCTTT. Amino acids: CASNNYRVGNTEAFF.

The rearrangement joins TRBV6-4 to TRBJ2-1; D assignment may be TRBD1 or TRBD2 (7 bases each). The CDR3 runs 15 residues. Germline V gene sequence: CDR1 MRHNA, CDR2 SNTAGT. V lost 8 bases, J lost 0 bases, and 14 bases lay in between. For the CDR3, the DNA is TGTGCCAGCGGGAGGGAGGGGGCCTCCTACAATGAGCAGTTCTTC. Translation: CASGREGASYNEQFF.

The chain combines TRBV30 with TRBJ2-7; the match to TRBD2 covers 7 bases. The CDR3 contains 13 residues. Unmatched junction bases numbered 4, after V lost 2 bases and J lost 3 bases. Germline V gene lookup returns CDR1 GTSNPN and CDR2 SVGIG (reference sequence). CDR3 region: CAWSFGEGYEQYF. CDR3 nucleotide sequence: TGTGCCTGGAGTTTTGGGGAGGGCTACGAGCAGTACTTC. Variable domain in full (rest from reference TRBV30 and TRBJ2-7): SQTIHQWPATLVQPVGSPLSLECTVEGTSNPNLYWYRQAAGRGLQLLFYSVGIGQISSEVPQNLSASRPQDRQFILSSKKLLLSDSGFYLCAWSFGEGYEQYFGPGTRLTVT.

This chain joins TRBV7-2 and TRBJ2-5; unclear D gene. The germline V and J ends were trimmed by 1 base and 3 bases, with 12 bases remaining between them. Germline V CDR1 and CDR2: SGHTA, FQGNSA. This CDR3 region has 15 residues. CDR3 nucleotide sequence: TGTGCCAGCAGCTTAGAGCCGTTAATAGAAGAGACCCAGTACTTC. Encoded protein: CASSLEPLIEETQYF.

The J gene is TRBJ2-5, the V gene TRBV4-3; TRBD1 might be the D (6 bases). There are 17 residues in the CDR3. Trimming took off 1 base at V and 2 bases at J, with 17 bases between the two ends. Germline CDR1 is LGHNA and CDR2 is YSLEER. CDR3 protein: CASSQGGRGTGQETQYF. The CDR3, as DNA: TGCGCCAGCAGCCAAGGGGGGCGAGGGACCGGTCAAGAGACCCAGTACTTC.

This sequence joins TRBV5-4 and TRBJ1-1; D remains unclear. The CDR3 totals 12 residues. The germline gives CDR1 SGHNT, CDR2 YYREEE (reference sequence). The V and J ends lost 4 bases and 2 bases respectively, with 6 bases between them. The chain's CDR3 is CASSPFNTEAFF. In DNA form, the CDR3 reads TGTGCCAGCAGCCCGTTCAACACTGAAGCTTTCTTT. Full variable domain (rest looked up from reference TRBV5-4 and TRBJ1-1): ETGVTQSPTHLIKTRGQQVTLRCSSQSGHNTVSWYQQALGQGPQFIFQYYREEENGRGNFPPRFSGLQFPNYSSELNVNALELDDSALYLCASSPFNTEAFFGQGTRLTVV.

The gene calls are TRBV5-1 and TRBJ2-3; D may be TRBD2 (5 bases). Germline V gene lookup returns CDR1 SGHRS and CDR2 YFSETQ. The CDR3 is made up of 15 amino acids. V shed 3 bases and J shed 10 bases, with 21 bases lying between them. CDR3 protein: CASSWTPGENAAQYF. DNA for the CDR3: TGCGCCAGCAGCTGGACCCCCGGGGAGAACGCAGCGCAGTATTTT.

Here the CDR3 DNA reads TGTGCCAGCAGCATGCATGTCTGGTATCAGCCCCAGCATTTT. This gives the protein CASSMHVWYQPQHF. The chain couples TRBV21-1 to TRBJ1-5. TRBV21-1 is marked as a pseudogene. This CDR3 contains 14 residues.

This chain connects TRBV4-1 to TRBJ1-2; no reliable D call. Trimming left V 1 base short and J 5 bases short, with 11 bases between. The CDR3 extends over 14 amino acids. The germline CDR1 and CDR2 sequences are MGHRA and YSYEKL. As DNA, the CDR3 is TGCGCCAGCAGCCAAGTCATATCATCGTATGGCTACACCTTC. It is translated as CASSQVISSYGYTF.

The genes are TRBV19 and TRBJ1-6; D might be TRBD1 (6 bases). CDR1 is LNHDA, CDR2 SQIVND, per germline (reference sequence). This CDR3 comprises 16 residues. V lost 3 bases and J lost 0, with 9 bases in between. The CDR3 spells CASSMGGRSYNSPLHF. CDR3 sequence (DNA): TGTGCCAGTAGTATGGGGGGCCGCTCCTATAATTCACCCCTCCACTTT.

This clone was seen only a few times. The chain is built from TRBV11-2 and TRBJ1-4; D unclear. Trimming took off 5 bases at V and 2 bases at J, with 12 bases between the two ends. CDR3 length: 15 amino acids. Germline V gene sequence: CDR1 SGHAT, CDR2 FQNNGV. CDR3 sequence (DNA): TGTGCCAGCAGCAGAAACGCCGGGACTAATGAAAAACTGTTTTTT. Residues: CASSRNAGTNEKLFF.

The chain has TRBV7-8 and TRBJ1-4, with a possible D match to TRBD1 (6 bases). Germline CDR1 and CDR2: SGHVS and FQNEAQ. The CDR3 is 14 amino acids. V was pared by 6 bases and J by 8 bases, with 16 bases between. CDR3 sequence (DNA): TGTGCCAGCAGTCTTCAGGGGCTCCGGGAAAAACTGTTTTTT. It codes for CASSLQGLREKLFF.

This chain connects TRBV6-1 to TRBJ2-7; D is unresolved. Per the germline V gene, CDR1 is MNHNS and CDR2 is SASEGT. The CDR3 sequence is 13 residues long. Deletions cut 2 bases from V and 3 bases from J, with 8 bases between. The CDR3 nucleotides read TGTGCCAGCAGTGAATTCCCCCTCTACGAGCAGTACTTC. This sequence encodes CASSEFPLYEQYF.

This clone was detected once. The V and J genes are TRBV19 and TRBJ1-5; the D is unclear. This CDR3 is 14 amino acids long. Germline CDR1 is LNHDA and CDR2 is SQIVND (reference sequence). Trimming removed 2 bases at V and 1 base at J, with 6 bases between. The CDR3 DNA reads TGTGCCAGTAGTATAATTATGAGCAATCAGCCCCAGCATTTT. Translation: CASSIIMSNQPQHF.

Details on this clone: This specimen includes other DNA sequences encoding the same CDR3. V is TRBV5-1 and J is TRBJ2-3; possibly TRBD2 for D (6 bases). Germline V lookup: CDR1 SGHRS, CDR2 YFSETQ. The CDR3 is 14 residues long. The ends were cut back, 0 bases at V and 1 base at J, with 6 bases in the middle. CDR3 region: CASSLGGGTDTQYF. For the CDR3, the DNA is TGCGCCAGCAGCTTGGGGGGGGGCACAGATACGCAGTATTTT.

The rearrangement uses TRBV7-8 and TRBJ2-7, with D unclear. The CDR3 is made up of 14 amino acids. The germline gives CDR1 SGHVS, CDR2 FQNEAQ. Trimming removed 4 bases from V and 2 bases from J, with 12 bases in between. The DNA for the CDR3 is TGTGCCAGCAGCTCCATCATAGACCCCTACGAGCAGTACTTC. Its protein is CASSSIIDPYEQYF.

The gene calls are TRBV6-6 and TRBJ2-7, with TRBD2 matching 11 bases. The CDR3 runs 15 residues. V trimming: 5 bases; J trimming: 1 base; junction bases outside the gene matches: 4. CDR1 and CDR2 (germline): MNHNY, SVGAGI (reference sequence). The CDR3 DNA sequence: TGTGCCAGCAGTCTTACTAGCGGGAGTTCCTACGAGCAGTACTTC. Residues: CASSLTSGSSYEQYF.

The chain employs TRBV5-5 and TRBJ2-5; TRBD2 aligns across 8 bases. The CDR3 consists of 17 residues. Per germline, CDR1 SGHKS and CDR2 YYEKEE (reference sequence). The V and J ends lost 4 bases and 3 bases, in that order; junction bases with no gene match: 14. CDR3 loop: CASSQGILAGAEETQYF. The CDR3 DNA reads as TGTGCCAGCAGCCAAGGTATCCTAGCGGGCGCCGAAGAGACCCAGTACTTC.